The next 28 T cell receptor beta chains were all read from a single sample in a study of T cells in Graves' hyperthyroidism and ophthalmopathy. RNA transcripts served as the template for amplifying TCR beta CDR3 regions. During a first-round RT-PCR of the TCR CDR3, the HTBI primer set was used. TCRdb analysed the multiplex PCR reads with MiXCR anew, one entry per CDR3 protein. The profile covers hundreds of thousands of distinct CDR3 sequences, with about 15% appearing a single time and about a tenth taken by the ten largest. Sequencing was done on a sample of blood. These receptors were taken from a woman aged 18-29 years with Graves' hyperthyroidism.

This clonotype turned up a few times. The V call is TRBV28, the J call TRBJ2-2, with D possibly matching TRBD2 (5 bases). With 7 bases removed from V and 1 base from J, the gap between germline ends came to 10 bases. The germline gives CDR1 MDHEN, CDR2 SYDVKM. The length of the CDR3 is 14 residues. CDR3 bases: TGTGCCAGCAAAGGAGGAGGGAACACCGGGGAGCTGTTTTTT. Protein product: CASKGGGNTGELFF.

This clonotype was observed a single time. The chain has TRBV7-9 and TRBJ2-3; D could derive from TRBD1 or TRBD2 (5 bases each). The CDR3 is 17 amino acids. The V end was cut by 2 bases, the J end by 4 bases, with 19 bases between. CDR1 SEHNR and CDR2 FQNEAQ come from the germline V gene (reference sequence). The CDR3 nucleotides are TGTGCCAGCAGCTTACCCCTTGGGGGTGGAGAGGCAGATACGCAGTATTTT. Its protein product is CASSLPLGGGEADTQYF.

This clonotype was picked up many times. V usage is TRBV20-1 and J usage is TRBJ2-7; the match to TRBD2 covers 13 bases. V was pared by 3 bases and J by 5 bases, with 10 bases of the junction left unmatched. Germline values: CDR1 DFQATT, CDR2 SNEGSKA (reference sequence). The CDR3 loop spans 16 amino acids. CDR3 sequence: CSASDPRLAGGHEQYF. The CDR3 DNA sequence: TGCAGTGCTAGTGACCCCCGACTAGCGGGAGGCCACGAGCAGTACTTC.

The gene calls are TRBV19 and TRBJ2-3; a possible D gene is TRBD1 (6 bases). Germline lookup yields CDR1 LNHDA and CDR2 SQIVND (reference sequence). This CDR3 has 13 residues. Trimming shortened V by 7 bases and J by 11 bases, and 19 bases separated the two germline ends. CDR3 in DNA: TGTGCCAGTACAGGGACACCCAGCATGAAGCAGTATTTT. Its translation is CASTGTPSMKQYF.

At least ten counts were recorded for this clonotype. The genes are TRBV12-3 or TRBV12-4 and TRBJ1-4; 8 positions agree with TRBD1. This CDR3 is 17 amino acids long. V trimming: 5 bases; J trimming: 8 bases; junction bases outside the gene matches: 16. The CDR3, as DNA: TGTGCCAGCAGTACCGTTCCAGGGGGCGGGCTTGGGGAAAAACTGTTTTTT. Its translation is CASSTVPGGGLGEKLFF.

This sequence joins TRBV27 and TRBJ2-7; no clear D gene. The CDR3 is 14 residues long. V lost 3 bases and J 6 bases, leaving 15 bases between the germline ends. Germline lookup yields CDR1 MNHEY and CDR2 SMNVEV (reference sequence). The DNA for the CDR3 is TGTGCCAGCAGTTTTCTCCCTCAACCCTCCGAGCAGTACTTC. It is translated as CASSFLPQPSEQYF.

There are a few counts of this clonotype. The CDR3 spells CAGQRGLNTEAFF. CDR3 nucleotide sequence: TGTGCCGGTCAGAGAGGGCTGAACACTGAAGCTTTCTTT. V is TRBV6-2 or TRBV6-3 and J is TRBJ1-1; no clear D gene. Germline values: CDR1 MNHEY, CDR2 SVGEGT. V was shortened by 11 bases and J by 0 bases, with 13 bases between the two germline ends. This CDR3 has 13 amino acids.

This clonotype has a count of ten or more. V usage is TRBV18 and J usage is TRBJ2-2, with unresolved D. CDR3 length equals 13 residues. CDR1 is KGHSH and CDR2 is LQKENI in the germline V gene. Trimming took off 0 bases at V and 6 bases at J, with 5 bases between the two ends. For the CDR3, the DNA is TGTGCCAGCTCACCACCGATTCCCGGGGAGCTGTTTTTT. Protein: CASSPPIPGELFF.

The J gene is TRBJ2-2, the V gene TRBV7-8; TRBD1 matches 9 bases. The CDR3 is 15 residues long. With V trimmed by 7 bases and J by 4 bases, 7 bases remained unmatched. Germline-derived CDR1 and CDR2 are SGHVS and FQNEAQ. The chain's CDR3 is CASKLGDRVTGELFF. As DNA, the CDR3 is TGTGCCAGCAAGTTAGGGGACAGGGTCACCGGGGAGCTGTTTTTT.

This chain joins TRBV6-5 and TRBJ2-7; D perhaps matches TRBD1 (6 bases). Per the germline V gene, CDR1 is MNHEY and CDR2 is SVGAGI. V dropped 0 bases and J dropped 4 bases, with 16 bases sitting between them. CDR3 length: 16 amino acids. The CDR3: CASSYSWGHLDYEQYF. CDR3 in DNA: TGTGCCAGCAGTTACTCGTGGGGACACCTTGATTACGAGCAGTACTTC.

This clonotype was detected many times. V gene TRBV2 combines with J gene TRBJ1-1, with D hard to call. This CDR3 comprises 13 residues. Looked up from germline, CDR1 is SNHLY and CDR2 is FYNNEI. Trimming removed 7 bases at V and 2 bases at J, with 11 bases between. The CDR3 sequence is CASKIRSNTEAFF. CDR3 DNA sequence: TGTGCCAGCAAGATTAGGTCAAACACTGAAGCTTTCTTT.

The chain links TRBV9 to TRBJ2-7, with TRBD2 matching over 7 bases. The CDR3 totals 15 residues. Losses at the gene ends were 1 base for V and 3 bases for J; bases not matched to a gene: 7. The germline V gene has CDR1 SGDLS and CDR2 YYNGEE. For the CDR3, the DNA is TGTGCCAGCAGCGTATCTAGCGGAGCAGACTACGAGCAGTACTTC. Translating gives CASSVSSGADYEQYF.

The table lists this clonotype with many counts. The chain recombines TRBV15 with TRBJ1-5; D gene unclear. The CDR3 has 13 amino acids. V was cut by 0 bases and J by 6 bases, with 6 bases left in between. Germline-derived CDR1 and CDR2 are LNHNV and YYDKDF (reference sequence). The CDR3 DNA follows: TGTGCCACCAGCAGAGATGTGGGTCAGCCCCAGCATTTT. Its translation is CATSRDVGQPQHF.

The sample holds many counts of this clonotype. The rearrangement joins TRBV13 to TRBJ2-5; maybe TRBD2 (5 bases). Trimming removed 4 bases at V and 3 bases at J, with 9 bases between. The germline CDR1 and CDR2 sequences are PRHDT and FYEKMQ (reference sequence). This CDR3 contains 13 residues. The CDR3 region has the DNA TGTGCCAGCAGCTGGAGGTACGAAGAGACCCAGTACTTC. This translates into CASSWRYEETQYF.

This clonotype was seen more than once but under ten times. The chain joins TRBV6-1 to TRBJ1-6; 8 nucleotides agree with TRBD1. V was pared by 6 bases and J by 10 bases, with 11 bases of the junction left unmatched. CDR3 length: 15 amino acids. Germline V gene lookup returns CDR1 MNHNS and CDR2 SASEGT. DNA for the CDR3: TGTGCCAGCAGACTACGACAGGGGAGGAACTCACCCCTCCACTTT. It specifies CASRLRQGRNSPLHF.

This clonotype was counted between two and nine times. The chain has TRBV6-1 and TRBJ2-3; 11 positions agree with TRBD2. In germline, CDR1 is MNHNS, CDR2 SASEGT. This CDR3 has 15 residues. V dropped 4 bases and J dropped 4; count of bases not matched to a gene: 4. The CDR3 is CASSGSGRAADTQYF. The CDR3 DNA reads TGTGCCAGCAGTGGTAGCGGGAGGGCCGCAGATACGCAGTATTTT.

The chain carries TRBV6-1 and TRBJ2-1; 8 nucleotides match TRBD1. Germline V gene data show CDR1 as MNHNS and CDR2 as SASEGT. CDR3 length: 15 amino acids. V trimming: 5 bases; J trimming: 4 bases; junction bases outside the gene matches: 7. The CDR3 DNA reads TGTGCCAGCAGTTCAGACAGGGGACAATACAATGAGCAGTTCTTC. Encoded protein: CASSSDRGQYNEQFF.

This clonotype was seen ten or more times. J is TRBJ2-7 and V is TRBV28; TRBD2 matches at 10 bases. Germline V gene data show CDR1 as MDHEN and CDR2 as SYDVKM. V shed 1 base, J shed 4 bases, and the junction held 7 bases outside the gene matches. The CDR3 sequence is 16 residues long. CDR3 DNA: TGTGCCAGCAGTTTATACAGCGGGAGGGCCTCGTACGAGCAGTACTTC. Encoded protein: CASSLYSGRASYEQYF.

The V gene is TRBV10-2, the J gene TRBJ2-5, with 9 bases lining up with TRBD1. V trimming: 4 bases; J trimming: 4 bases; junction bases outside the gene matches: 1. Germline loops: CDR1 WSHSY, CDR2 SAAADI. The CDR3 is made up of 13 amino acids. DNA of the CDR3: TGCGCCAGCAGTGGACAGGGGGTAGAGACCCAGTACTTC. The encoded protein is CASSGQGVETQYF.

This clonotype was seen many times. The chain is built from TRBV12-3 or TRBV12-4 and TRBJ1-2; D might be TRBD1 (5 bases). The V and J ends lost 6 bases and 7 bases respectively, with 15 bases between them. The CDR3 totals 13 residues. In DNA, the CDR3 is TGTGCCAGCAGATCTGGGGGAGTTCGTGGCTACACCTTC. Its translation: CASRSGGVRGYTF.

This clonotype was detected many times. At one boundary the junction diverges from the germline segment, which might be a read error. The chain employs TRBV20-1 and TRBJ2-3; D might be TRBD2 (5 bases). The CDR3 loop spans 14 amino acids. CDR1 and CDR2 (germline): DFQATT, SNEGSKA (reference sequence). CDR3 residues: CSARARAVRAAQYF. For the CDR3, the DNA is TGCAGTGCCAGAGCCCGGGCCGTGCGAGCGGCGCAGTATTTT.

The CDR3 sequence: CSGGQGFNQPQHF. The CDR3 DNA is TGCAGCGGGGGACAGGGGTTCAATCAGCCCCAGCATTTT. The chain joins TRBV29-1 to TRBJ1-5, with TRBD1 matching 10 bases. The CDR3 has 13 amino acids. The J segment lost 3 bases and the V segment lost 7 bases, leaving 3 bases of the junction unmatched. Germline CDR1 and CDR2: SQVTM and ANQGSEA. The whole variable domain, filled in from reference TRBV29-1 and TRBJ1-5, reads SAVISQKPSRDICQRGTSLTIQCQVDSQVTMMFWYRQQPGQSLTLIATANQGSEATYESGFVIDKFPISRPNLTFSTLTVSNMSPEDSSIYLCSGGQGFNQPQHFGDGTRLSIL.

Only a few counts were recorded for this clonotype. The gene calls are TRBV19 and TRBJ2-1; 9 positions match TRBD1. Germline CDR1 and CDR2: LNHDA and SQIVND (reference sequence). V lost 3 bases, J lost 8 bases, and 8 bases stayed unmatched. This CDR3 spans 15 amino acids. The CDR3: CASSIPRDRDHEQFF. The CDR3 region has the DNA TGTGCCAGTAGTATCCCTCGGGACAGGGATCATGAGCAGTTCTTC.

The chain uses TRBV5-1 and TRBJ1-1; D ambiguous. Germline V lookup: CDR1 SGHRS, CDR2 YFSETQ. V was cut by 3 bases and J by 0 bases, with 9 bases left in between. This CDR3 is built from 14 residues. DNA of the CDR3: TGCGCCAGCAGCTCCGCCACGGTGAACACTGAAGCTTTCTTT. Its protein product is CASSSATVNTEAFF.

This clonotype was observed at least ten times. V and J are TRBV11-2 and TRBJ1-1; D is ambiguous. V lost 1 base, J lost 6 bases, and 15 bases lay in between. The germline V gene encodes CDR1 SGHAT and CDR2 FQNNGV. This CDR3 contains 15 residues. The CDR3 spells CASSLAVGQPPEAFF. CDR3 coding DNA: TGTGCCAGCAGCTTAGCGGTAGGGCAGCCCCCTGAAGCTTTCTTT.

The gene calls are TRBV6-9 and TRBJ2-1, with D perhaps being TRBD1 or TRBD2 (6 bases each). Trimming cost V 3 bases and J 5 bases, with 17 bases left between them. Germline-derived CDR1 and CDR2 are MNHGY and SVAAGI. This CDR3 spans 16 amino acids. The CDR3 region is CASSYVEGRGNNEQFF. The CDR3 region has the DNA TGTGCCAGCAGTTACGTGGAGGGAAGGGGGAACAATGAGCAGTTCTTC.

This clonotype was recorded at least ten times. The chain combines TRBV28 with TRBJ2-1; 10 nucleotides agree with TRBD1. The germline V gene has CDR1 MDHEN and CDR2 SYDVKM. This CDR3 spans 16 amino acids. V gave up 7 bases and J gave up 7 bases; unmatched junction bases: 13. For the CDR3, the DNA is TGTGCCAGCATTCCACAAGGACAGGGGGGGGGGAATGAGCAGTTCTTC. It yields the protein CASIPQGQGGGNEQFF.

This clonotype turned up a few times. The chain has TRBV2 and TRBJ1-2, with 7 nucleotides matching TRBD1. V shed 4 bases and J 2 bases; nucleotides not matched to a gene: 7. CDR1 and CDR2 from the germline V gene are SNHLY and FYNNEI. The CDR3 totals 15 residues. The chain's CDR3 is CASSVGQGVNYGYTF. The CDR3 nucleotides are TGTGCCAGCAGTGTGGGCCAGGGGGTAAACTATGGCTACACCTTC.